The 20 T cell receptor beta chains reported below all come from one sample, sequenced in a study of post-analysis software for immune sequencing data. Overall study findings and caveats: TRBV5-6, TRBV5-1 and TRBV20-1 were among four or five TRBV segments more frequent in patients than controls.

The antigens these receptors bind are not known. TCR beta cDNA libraries included unique molecular identifiers. Each CDR3 protein gets one entry after TCRdb re-called the PCR reads with MiXCR. The sample has almost 700,000 distinct CDR3 sequences; approximately 59% are singletons. Sequenced material: blood. The receptors derive from a girl aged 2 to 9 with multiple sclerosis.

The chain is built from TRBV15 and TRBJ2-2, with D tentatively TRBD1 (6 bases). This CDR3 contains 14 residues. CDR1 and CDR2 from the germline V gene are LNHNV and YYDKDF (reference sequence). Between the trimmed V and J ends, which lost 3 bases and 9 bases, there was a span of 14 bases. The DNA for the CDR3 is TGTGCCACCAGCAGCTTAACAGGGTCCCGGGAGCTGTTTTTT. As protein: CATSSLTGSRELFF.

The chain recombines TRBV5-1 with TRBJ2-2; D ambiguous. From germline, CDR1 is SGHRS and CDR2 YFSETQ. The CDR3 contains 14 residues. V gave up 7 bases and J gave up 0 bases, with 10 bases separating them. CDR3 sequence reads: CASLPTTNTGELFF. DNA of the CDR3: TGCGCCAGCCTTCCGACAACGAACACCGGGGAGCTGTTTTTT.

The rearrangement links TRBV2 to TRBJ2-4; tentatively, D is TRBD2 (6 bases). Gene TRBJ2-5 matches the end of the DNA better, so the J call may be wrong. The CDR3 extends over 14 amino acids. CDR1 is SNHLY, CDR2 FYNNEI, per germline. The CDR3 here is CASKPRDGGETQYF. For the CDR3, the DNA is TGTGCCAGCAAGCCTCGGGACGGAGGGGAGACCCAGTACTTC.

CDR3 sequence: CASSYYRGISYGYTF. The DNA for the CDR3 is TGTGCCAGCAGTTACTACAGGGGAATTTCTTATGGCTACACCTTC. This chain joins TRBV6-5 and TRBJ1-2; 7 bases line up with TRBD1. Per germline, CDR1 MNHEY and CDR2 SVGAGI. The CDR3 contains 15 residues. V was clipped by 1 base and J by 5 bases; unmatched bases: 7.

This sequence joins TRBV7-6 and TRBJ2-6; 12 nucleotides align to TRBD1. This CDR3 has 19 residues. Germline V gene sequence: CDR1 SGHVS, CDR2 FNYEAQ. After removal of 4 bases from V and 4 bases from J, the junction contained 11 bases not matched to a gene. CDR3 region: CASSSSPGQGATGANVLTF. In DNA form, the CDR3 reads TGTGCCAGCAGCTCATCCCCGGGACAGGGGGCGACGGGGGCCAACGTCCTGACTTTC.

CDR3 bases: TGTGCCAGCAGGGCAGGGGCCCCCAATGGCTACACCTTC. Translated, it gives CASRAGAPNGYTF. The chain joins TRBV7-2 to TRBJ1-2, with D possibly being TRBD1 (6 bases). The CDR3 sequence is 13 residues long. With 6 bases removed from V and 6 bases from J, the gap between germline ends came to 14 bases. The germline CDR1 and CDR2 sequences are SGHTA and FQGNSA.

This clonotype was recorded a few times. The chain recombines TRBV6-5 with TRBJ2-1; D perhaps matches TRBD2 (6 bases). Germline assignment: CDR1 MNHEY and CDR2 SVGAGI. Trimming took 4 bases from V and 9 from J, leaving 13 bases between them. The CDR3 spans 13 residues. This chain's CDR3 is CASSSPVGGEQFF. CDR3 coding DNA: TGTGCCAGCAGTTCCCCCGTGGGAGGTGAGCAGTTCTTC.

The V and J genes are TRBV6-5 and TRBJ2-5; D perhaps matches TRBD1 (5 bases). The V end lost 7 bases, the J end lost 3 bases, and 12 bases lay between the germline ends. The CDR3 is 13 amino acids. The germline V gene encodes CDR1 MNHEY and CDR2 SVGAGI. The CDR3 spells CASKYDREETQYF. The CDR3 DNA follows: TGTGCCAGCAAATATGACAGAGAAGAGACCCAGTACTTC.

The V call is TRBV7-9, the J call TRBJ2-5; D is unresolved. The CDR3 length is 14 residues. The V end was cut by 5 bases, the J end by 0 bases, with 10 bases between. Per germline, CDR1 SEHNR and CDR2 FQNEAQ (reference sequence). CDR3: CASSDTAYQETQYF. The CDR3 coding sequence is TGTGCCAGCAGCGACACGGCCTACCAAGAGACCCAGTACTTC.

For the CDR3, the DNA is TGTGCCACCAGCAGGGGCAGGACTTCCTACGAGCAGTACTTC. Translating gives CATSRGRTSYEQYF. J is TRBJ2-7 and V is TRBV15; maybe TRBD2 (5 bases). The CDR3 sequence is 14 residues long. Germline V gene data show CDR1 as LNHNV and CDR2 as YYDKDF (reference sequence). The V end was cut by 3 bases, the J end by 1 base, with 10 bases between.

This clonotype was seen only a few times. The J gene is TRBJ2-5, the V gene TRBV20-1; D possibly corresponds to TRBD2 (5 bases). CDR3 length: 13 residues. Between the trimmed V and J ends, which lost 3 bases and 1 base, there was a span of 9 bases. Per the germline V gene, CDR1 is DFQATT and CDR2 is SNEGSKA (reference sequence). The CDR3 protein is CSARWGVQETQYF. The CDR3 nucleotides are TGCAGTGCTAGGTGGGGAGTCCAAGAGACCCAGTACTTC.

The chain has TRBV9 and TRBJ2-1; D gene uncertain. The germline CDR1 and CDR2 sequences are SGDLS and YYNGEE. The CDR3 covers 14 residues. V was pared by 0 bases and J by 6 bases, with 10 bases between. The CDR3 protein is CASSVASALNEQFF. CDR3 nucleotide sequence: TGTGCCAGCAGCGTAGCGTCGGCGCTCAATGAGCAGTTCTTC.

V and J are TRBV7-9 and TRBJ2-1; the match to TRBD2 covers 8 bases. The ends lost 2 bases at V and 6 bases at J; junction bases unmatched: 12. Per the germline V gene, CDR1 is SEHNR and CDR2 is FQNEAQ (reference sequence). CDR3 length equals 17 residues. The CDR3 coding sequence is TGTGCCAGCAGCTTACAGGGAGCCCGGGCGGGGGGCAATGAGCAGTTCTTC. Translation gives CASSLQGARAGGNEQFF.

The chain links TRBV30 to TRBJ1-1; D ambiguous. V was cut by 3 bases and J by 2 bases, with 10 bases left in between. Germline V gene sequence: CDR1 GTSNPN, CDR2 SVGIG (reference sequence). CDR3 length: 13 residues. As DNA, the CDR3 is TGTGCCTGGAGAACCTACCCCAACACTGAAGCTTTCTTT. Residues: CAWRTYPNTEAFF.

The V gene is TRBV29-1, the J gene TRBJ2-1; 9 nucleotides agree with TRBD2. The germline V gene has CDR1 SQVTM and CDR2 ANQGSEA. V lost 7 bases to trimming and J lost 6 bases; unmatched junction nucleotides: 13. The CDR3 is 15 residues long. The CDR3 sequence is CSAGPAGGPLNEQFF. In DNA, the CDR3 is TGCAGCGCGGGGCCGGCGGGAGGGCCCCTCAATGAGCAGTTCTTC.

The chain's CDR3 is CASSSDRVEQFF. The CDR3 region has the DNA TGTGCCAGCAGCTCTGACAGGGTTGAGCAGTTCTTC. The chain couples TRBV11-2 to TRBJ2-1; 7 bases fit TRBD1. CDR3 length: 12 amino acids. The junction had 3 bases not matched to a gene; V was cut back by 4 bases and J by 9 bases. The germline CDR1 and CDR2 sequences are SGHAT and FQNNGV.

The chain combines TRBV12-3 or TRBV12-4 with TRBJ1-6; no clear D. The CDR3 runs 14 residues. Trimming took off 2 bases at V and 6 bases at J, with 8 bases between the two ends. The CDR3 spells CASSLHSLNSPLHF. CDR3 in DNA: TGTGCCAGCAGTTTACACAGCCTTAATTCACCCCTCCACTTT.

The chain combines TRBV6-1 with TRBJ2-7; D remains ambiguous. The CDR3 consists of 14 residues. The germline V gene has CDR1 MNHNS and CDR2 SASEGT. V was pared by 2 bases and J by 3 bases, with 11 bases between. CDR3 sequence: CASSEQLWNYEQYF. CDR3 sequence (DNA): TGTGCCAGCAGTGAACAGCTCTGGAACTACGAGCAGTACTTC.

This chain connects TRBV29-1 to TRBJ2-7, with TRBD2 as a possible D gene (5 bases). Germline loops: CDR1 SQVTM, CDR2 ANQGSEA. The CDR3 extends over 15 amino acids. V dropped 7 bases and J dropped 0 bases, with 19 bases sitting between them. DNA of the CDR3: TGCAGCGGAGGGAACTATCTGGGCGACTCCTACGAGCAGTACTTC. Translating it yields CSGGNYLGDSYEQYF.

This clonotype came up a few times. The rearrangement uses TRBV3-1 and TRBJ1-2, with unresolved D. The CDR3 consists of 15 residues. V dropped 4 bases and J dropped 0 bases, with 12 bases sitting between them. CDR1 LGHDT and CDR2 YNNKEL come from the germline V gene (reference sequence). The CDR3 sequence is CASSPRPATNYGYTF. The CDR3 coding sequence is TGTGCCAGCAGCCCCAGGCCAGCGACTAACTATGGCTACACCTTC. The full variable domain, its missing parts supplied by reference TRBV3-1 and TRBJ1-2, is DTAVSQTPKYLVTQMGNDKSIKCEQNLGHDTMYWYKQDSKKFLKIMFSYNNKELIINETVPNRFSPKSPDKAHLNLHINSLELGDSAVYFCASSPRPATNYGYTFGSGTRLTVV.